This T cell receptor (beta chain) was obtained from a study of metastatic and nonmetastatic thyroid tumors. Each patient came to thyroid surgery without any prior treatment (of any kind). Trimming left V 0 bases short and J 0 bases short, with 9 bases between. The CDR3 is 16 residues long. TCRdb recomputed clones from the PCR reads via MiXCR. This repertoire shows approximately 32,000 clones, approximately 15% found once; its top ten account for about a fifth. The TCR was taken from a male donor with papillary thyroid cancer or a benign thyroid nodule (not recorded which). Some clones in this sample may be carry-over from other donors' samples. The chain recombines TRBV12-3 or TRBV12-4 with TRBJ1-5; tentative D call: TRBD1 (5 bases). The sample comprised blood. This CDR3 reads CASSLAGGYSNQPQHF. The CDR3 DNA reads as TGTGCCAGCAGTTTAGCGGGGGGATATAGCAATCAGCCCCAGCATTTT.